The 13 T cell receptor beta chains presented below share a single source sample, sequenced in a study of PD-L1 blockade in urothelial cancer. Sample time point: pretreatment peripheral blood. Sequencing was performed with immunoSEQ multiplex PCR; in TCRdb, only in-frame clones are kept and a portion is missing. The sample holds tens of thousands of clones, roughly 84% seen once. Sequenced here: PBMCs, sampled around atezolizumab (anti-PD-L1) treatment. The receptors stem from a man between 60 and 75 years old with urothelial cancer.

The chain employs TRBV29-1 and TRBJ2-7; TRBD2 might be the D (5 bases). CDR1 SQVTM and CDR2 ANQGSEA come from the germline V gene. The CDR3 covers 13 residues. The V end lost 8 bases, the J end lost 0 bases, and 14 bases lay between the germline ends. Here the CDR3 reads CSTIFGDSYEQYF. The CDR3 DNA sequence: TGCAGCACCATATTCGGGGACTCCTACGAGCAGTACTTC.

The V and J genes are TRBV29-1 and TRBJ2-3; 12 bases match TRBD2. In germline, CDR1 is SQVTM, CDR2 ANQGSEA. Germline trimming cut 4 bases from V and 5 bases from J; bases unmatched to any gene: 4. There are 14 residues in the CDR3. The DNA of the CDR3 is TGCAGCGTTGGACTAGCGGGAGTGGTAGATACGCAGTATTTT. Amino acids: CSVGLAGVVDTQYF.

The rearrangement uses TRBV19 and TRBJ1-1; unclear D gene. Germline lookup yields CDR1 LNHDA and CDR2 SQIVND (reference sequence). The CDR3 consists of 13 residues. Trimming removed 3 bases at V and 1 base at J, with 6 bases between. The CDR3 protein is CASSMSRNTEAFF. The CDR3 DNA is TGTGCCAGTAGTATGAGCCGGAACACTGAAGCTTTCTTT.

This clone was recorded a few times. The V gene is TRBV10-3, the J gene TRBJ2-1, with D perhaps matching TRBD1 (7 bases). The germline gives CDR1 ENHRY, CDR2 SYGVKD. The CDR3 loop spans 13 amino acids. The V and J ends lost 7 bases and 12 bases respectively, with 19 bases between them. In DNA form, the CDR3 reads TGTGCCATCACTGAAGGACAGGAGGGAGGGCAGTTCTTC. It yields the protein CAITEGQEGGQFF.

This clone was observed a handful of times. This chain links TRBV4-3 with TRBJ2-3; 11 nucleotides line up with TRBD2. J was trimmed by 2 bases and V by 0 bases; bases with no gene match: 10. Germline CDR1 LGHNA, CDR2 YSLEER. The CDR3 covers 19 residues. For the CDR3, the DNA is TGCGCCAGCAGCCAAGATATAGCTAGCGGGAGGTCGAACACAGATACGCAGTATTTT. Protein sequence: CASSQDIASGRSNTDTQYF.

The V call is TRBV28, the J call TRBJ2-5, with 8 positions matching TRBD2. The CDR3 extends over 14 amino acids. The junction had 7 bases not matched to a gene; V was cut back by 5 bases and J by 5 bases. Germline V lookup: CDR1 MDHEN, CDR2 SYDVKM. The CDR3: CASSRTSLGETQYF. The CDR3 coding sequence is TGTGCCAGCAGTCGGACTAGCCTGGGGGAGACCCAGTACTTC.

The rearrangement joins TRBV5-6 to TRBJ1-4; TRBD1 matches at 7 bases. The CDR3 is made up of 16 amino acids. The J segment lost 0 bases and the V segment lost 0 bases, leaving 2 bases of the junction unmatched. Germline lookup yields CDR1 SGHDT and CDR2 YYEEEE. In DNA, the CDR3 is TGTGCCAGCAGCTTGGAGGGGGCCGCAACTAATGAAAAACTGTTTTTT. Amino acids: CASSLEGAATNEKLFF.

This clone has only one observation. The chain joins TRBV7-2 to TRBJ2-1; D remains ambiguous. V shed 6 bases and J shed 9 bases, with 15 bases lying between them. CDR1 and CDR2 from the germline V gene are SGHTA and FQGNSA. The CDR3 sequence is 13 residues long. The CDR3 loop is CASRPPGLVEQFF. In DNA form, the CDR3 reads TGTGCCAGCAGGCCACCTGGCCTCGTTGAGCAGTTCTTC.

CDR3 DNA: TGTGCAAGTCGCTTAGCGGACAGGGTCTCTGGGGCCAACGTCCTGACTTTC. Encoded protein: CASRLADRVSGANVLTF. The J gene is TRBJ2-6, the V gene TRBV12-2; the D segment call TRBD1 is taken from the table without a DNA check. TRBV12-2 is deemed a pseudogene. The CDR3 runs 17 residues.

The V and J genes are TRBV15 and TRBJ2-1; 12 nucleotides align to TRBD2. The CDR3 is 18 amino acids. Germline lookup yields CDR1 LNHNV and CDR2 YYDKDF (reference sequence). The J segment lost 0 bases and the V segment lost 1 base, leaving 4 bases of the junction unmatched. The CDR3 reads CATSRGTSGTSSYNEQFF. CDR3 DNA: TGTGCCACCAGCAGAGGGACTAGCGGGACCAGCTCCTACAATGAGCAGTTCTTC.

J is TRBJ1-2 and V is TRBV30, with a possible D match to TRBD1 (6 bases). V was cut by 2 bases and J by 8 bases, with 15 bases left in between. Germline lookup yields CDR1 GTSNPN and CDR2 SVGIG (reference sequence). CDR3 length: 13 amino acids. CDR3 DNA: TGTGCCTGGAGTACAGGGAGCGCGTCAGGCTACACCTTC. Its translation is CAWSTGSASGYTF.

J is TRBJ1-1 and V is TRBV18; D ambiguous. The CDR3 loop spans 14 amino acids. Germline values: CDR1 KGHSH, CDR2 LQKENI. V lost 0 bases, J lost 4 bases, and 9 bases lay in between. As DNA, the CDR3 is TGTGCCAGCTCACCACCGGCGGTGGTCACTGAAGCTTTCTTT. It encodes CASSPPAVVTEAFF.

CDR3 loop: CASSLGAGAGYTF. CDR3 coding DNA: TGTGCCAGCAGCTTAGGAGCGGGGGCTGGCTACACCTTC. The chain has TRBV7-9 and TRBJ1-2; D may be TRBD1 (6 bases). Germline lookup yields CDR1 SEHNR and CDR2 FQNEAQ (reference sequence). Trimming removed 1 base at V and 7 bases at J, with 10 bases between. The length of the CDR3 is 13 residues.